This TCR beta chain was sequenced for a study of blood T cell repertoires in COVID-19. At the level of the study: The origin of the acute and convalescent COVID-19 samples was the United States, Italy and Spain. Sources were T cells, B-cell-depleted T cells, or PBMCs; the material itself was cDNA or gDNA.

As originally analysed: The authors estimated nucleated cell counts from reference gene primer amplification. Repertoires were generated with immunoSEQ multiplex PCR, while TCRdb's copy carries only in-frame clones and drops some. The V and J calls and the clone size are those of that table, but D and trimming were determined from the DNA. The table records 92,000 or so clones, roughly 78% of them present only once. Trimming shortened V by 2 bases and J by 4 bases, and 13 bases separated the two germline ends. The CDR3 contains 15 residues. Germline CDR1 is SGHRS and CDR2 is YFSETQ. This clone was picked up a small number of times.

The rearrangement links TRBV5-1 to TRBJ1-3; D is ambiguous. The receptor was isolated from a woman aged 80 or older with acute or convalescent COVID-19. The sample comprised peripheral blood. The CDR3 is CASSFDLGAGNTIYF. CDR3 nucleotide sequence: TGCGCCAGCAGCTTTGACCTGGGAGCCGGAAACACCATATATTTT.